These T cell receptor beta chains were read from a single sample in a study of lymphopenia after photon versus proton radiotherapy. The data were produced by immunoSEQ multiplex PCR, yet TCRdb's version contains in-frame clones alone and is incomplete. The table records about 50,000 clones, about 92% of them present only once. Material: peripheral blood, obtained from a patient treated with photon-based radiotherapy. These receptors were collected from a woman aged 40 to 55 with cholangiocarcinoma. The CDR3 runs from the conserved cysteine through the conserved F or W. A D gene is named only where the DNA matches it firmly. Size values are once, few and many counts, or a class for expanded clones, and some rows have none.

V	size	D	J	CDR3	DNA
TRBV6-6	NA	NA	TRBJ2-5	CASSSGLVGDQETQYF	TGTGCCAGCAGTTCCGGGTTGGTGGGGGACCAAGAGACCCAGTACTTC
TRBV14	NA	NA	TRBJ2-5	CASSQLERAPLQETQYF	TGTGCCAGCAGCCAACTTGAACGGGCTCCACTACAAGAGACCCAGTACTTC
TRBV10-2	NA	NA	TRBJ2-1	CASSESTRLEQFF	TGCGCCAGCAGTGAGTCGACTAGGCTTGAGCAGTTCTTC
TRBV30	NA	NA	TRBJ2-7	CAWTHGTARSYEQYF	TGTGCCTGGACTCACGGGACTGCCCGTTCCTACGAGCAGTACTTC
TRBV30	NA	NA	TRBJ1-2	CAWSVLRGAGYGYTF	TGTGCCTGGAGTGTACTGCGTGGGGCAGGCTATGGCTACACCTTC
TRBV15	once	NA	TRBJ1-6	CATSRGDSPLHF	TGTGCCACCAGCAGAGGGGATTCACCCCTCCACTTT
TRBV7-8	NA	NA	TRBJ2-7	CASNGGGAYEQYF	TGTGCCAGCAACGGAGGGGGCGCCTACGAGCAGTACTTC
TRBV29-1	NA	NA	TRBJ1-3	CSVGEGAGNTIYF	TGCAGCGTTGGAGAAGGGGCCGGAAACACCATATATTTT
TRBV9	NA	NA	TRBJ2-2	CASSATTGELFF	TGTGCCAGCAGCGCCACCACCGGGGAGCTGTTTTTT
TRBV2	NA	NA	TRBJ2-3	CAVGGSSTDTQYF	TGTGCCGTCGGGGGATCTAGCACAGATACGCAGTATTTT
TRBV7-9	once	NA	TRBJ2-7	CASSPGQLVNSYEQYF	TGTGCCAGCAGCCCTGGACAACTCGTGAACTCCTACGAGCAGTACTTC
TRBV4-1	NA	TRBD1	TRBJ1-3	CASSQDKGAGNTIYF	TGCGCCAGCAGCCAAGATAAGGGGGCGGGAAACACCATATATTTT
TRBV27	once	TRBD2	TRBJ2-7	CASSSGTSGKPYEQYF	TGTGCCAGCAGTTCGGGGACTAGCGGGAAACCCTACGAGCAGTACTTC
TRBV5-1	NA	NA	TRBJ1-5	CASSLHSNQPQHF	TGCGCCAGCAGCTTGCATAGCAATCAGCCCCAGCATTTT
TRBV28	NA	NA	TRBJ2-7	CASSRSGAGPHEQYF	TGTGCCAGCAGCCGCTCTGGAGCGGGCCCCCACGAGCAGTACTTC
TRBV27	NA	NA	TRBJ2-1	CASSPRTGLEGDEQFF	TGTGCCAGCAGTCCAAGAACAGGGTTGGAGGGCGATGAGCAGTTCTTC
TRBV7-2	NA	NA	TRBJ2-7	CASSLWWAPSYEQYF	TGTGCCAGCAGCTTATGGTGGGCGCCTTCCTACGAGCAGTACTTC
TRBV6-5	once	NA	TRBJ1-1	CASSLRENTEAFF	TGTGCCAGCAGCCTGCGGGAGAACACTGAAGCTTTCTTT
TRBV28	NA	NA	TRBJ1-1	CASLTRGGPNTEAFF	TGTGCCAGCCTCACCCGGGGGGGACCGAACACTGAAGCTTTCTTT
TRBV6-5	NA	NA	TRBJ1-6	CASSPSGTDGSPLHF	TGTGCCAGCAGTCCCTCCGGGACTGACGGATCACCCCTCCACTTT
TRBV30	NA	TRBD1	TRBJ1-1	CAWTGGGTEAFF	TGTGCCTGGACAGGGGGCGGCACTGAAGCTTTCTTT
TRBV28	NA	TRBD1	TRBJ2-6	CASSTWDRVKSSGANVLTF	TGTGCCAGCAGTACCTGGGACAGGGTAAAAAGCTCTGGGGCCAACGTCCTGACTTTC
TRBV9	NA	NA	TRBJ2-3	CASSPQRQLDTQYF	TGTGCCAGCAGCCCCCAACGACAGTTAGATACGCAGTATTTT
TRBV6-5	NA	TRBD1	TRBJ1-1	CASSYSGQAAEAFF	TGTGCCAGCAGTTACTCCGGACAGGCAGCTGAAGCTTTCTTT
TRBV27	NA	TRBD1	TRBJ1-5	CASSFERPTGGISNQPQHF	TGTGCCAGCAGTTTTGAAAGGCCGACAGGGGGCATAAGCAATCAGCCCCAGCATTTT
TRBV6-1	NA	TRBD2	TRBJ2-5	CASSGGLAGQETQYF	TGTGCCAGCAGTGGGGGACTAGCGGGACAAGAGACCCAGTACTTC
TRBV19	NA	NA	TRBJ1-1	CASSPGLFLNTEAFF	TGTGCCAGTAGCCCAGGGCTTTTCTTGAACACTGAAGCTTTCTTT
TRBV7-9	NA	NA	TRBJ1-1	CASSLENIEAFF	TGTGCCAGCAGCTTAGAGAATATTGAAGCTTTCTTT
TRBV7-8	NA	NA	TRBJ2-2	CASSPQARNTGELFF	TGTGCCAGCAGCCCCCAAGCGAGAAACACCGGGGAGCTGTTTTTT
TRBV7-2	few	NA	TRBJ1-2	CASSLYTTNYGYTF	TGTGCCAGCAGCTTATATACGACTAACTATGGCTACACCTTC
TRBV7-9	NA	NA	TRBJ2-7	CASIDGSSYEQYF	TGTGCCAGCATTGACGGAAGCTCCTACGAGCAGTACTTC
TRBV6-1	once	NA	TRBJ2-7	CASSTRGSYEQYF	TGTGCCAGCAGTACCCGGGGTTCCTACGAGCAGTACTTC
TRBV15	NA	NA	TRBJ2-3	CATSREGLGPSTDTQYF	TGTGCCACCAGCAGAGAGGGATTGGGACCAAGCACAGATACGCAGTATTTT
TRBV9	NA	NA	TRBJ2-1	CASSSEYEQFF	TGTGCCAGCAGCTCCGAGTATGAGCAGTTCTTC
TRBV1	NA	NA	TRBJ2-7	CTSSQDTRGNYEQYF	TGCACCAGCAGCCAAGATACGAGGGGGAACTACGAGCAGTACTTC
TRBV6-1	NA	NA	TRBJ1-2	CASSLLTGGYTF	TGTGCCAGCAGTCTTCTAACAGGTGGCTACACCTTC
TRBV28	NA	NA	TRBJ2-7	CASSSSGRGLDEQYF	TGTGCCAGCAGCTCCTCTGGGAGGGGGCTTGACGAGCAGTACTTC
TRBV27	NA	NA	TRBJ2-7	CASSSTGGPYEQYF	TGTGCCAGCAGCTCCACCGGGGGACCCTACGAGCAGTACTTC
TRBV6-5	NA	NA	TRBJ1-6	CASSYGYNSPLHF	TGTGCCAGCAGTTATGGCTATAATTCACCCCTCCACTTT
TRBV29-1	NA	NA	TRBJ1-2	CSVDARFEDGYTF	TGCAGCGTTGATGCCAGGTTCGAGGATGGCTACACCTTC
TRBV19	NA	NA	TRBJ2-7	CASAGPSYEQYF	TGTGCCAGTGCCGGGCCCTCCTACGAGCAGTACTTC
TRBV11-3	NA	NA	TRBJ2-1	CASSPKAGSGYNEQFF	TGTGCCAGCAGCCCTAAGGCGGGTAGCGGCTACAATGAGCAGTTCTTC
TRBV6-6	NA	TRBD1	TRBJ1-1	CASTSGQGQSWTEAFF	TGTGCCAGTACCTCCGGACAGGGACAAAGTTGGACTGAAGCTTTCTTT
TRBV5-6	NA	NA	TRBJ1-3	CASSHRGLQGGNTIYF	TGTGCCAGCAGCCATAGAGGGTTACAGGGAGGAAACACCATATATTTT
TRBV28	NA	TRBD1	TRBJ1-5	CASSSHEIQGARQPQHF	TGTGCCAGCAGTTCCCACGAAATACAGGGGGCCAGGCAGCCCCAGCATTTT
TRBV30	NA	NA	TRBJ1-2	CAWSVEGYGYTF	TGTGCCTGGAGTGTTGAGGGGTATGGCTACACCTTC
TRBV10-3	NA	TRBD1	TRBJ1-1	CAITKDRAGEAFF	TGTGCCATCACCAAAGACAGGGCGGGTGAAGCTTTCTTT
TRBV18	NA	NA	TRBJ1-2	CASSFFRGGGYGYTF	TGTGCCAGCTCATTTTTCAGGGGAGGCGGCTATGGCTACACCTTC
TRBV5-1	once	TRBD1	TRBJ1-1	CASTPWEDRGTEAFF	TGCGCCAGCACCCCGTGGGAGGACAGGGGGACTGAAGCTTTCTTT
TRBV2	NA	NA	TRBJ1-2	CASSYSGSGYTF	TGTGCCAGCAGTTACTCGGGCTCTGGCTACACCTTC